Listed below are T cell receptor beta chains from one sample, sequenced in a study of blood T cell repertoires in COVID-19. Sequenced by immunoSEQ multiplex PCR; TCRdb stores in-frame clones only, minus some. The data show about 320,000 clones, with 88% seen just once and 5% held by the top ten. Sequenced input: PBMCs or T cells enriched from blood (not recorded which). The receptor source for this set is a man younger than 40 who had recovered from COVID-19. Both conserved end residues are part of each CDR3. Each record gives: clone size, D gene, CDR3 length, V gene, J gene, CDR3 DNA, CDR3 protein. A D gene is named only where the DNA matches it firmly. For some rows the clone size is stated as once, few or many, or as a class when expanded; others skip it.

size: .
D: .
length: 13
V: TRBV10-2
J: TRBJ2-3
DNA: TGCGCCAGCAGTGAAACAAGCACAGATACGCAGTATTTT
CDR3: CASSETSTDTQYF

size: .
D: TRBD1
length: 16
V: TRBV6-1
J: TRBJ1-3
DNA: TGTGCCAGCAGTGTGTTTGGGACAGATACTGGAAACACCATATATTTT
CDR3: CASSVFGTDTGNTIYF

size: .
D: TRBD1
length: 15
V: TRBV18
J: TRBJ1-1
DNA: TGTGCCAGCTCAACCGGGACAGGGGGTGGAACTGAAGCTTTCTTT
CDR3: CASSTGTGGGTEAFF

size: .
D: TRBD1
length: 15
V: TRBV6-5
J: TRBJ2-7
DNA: TGTGCCAGCACCCCCGGGGGGACAGGGGGATACGAGCAGTACTTC
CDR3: CASTPGGTGGYEQYF

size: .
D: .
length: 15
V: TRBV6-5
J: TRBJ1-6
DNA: TGTGCCAGCAGTCCCCTTCAGGGAGGATACTCACCCCTCCACTTT
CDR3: CASSPLQGGYSPLHF

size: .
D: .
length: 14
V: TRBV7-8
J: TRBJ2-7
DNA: TGTGCCAGCAGCCCAAAAGGGGTTCTAATTGAGCAGTACTTC
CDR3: CASSPKGVLIEQYF

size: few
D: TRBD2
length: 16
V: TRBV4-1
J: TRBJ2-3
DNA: TGCGCCAGCAGCCAAGGCCCAAGCGGGGGCCTCGCATCGCAGTATTTT
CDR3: CASSQGPSGGLASQYF

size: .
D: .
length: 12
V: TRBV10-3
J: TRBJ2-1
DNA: TGTGCCATCAGTGCACCGGTCAATGAGCAGTTCTTC
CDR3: CAISAPVNEQFF

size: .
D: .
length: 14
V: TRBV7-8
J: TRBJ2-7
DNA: TGTGCCAGCAGCTTAGGTCGACAGTCCTACGAGCAGTACTTC
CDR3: CASSLGRQSYEQYF

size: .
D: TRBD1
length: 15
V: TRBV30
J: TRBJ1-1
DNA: TGTGCCTGGACCATACCGGGACAGGGGCTTAGGGAAGCTTTCTTT
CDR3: CAWTIPGQGLREAFF

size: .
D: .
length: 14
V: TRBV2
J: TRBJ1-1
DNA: TGTGCCAGCAGTGAGGGCAGGATGAACACTGAAGCTTTCTTT
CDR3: CASSEGRMNTEAFF

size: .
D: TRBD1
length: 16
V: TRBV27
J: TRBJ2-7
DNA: TGTGCCAGCAGTCCCGAGACAGGGGTCCTTTCCTACGAGCAGTACTTC
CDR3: CASSPETGVLSYEQYF

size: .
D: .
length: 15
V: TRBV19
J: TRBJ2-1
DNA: TGTGCCAGTAGTCAAAGCGGAGGGCAGTACAATGAGCAGTTCTTC
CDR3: CASSQSGGQYNEQFF

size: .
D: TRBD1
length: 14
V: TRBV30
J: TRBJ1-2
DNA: TGTGCCTGGAGTGTGGGACAGTTCAACGAGGGCTACACCTTC
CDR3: CAWSVGQFNEGYTF

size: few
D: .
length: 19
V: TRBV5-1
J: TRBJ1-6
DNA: TGCGCCAGCAGCCCCACAATTCAATCAGGGAACTCCTATAATTCACCCCTCCACTTT
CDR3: CASSPTIQSGNSYNSPLHF

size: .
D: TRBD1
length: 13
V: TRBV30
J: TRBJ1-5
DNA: TGTGCCTGGAGTGGACAGGGAAGCCAGCCCCAGCATTTT
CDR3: CAWSGQGSQPQHF

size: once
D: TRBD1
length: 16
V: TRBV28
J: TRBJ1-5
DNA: TGTGCCAGCAGTTTATTGGGACAGGGTAGCAATCAGCCCCAGCATTTT
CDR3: CASSLLGQGSNQPQHF

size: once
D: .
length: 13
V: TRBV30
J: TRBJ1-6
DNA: TGTGCCTGGATGGGACAATCGAATTCACCCCTCCACTTT
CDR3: CAWMGQSNSPLHF

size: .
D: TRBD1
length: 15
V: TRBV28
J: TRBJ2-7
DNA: TGTGCCAGCAGATCGGGACAGGGGGTCTCCTACGAGCAGTACTTC
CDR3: CASRSGQGVSYEQYF

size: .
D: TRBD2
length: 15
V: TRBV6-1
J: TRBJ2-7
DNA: TGTGCCAGCAGTGAAGCGCGGGGGGGGTCCTACGAGCAGTACTTC
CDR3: CASSEARGGSYEQYF

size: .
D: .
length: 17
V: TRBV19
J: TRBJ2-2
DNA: TGTGCCAGTAAAAGGCTTTTAGGGAGATCGAACGCCGGGGAGCTGTTTTTT
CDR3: CASKRLLGRSNAGELFF

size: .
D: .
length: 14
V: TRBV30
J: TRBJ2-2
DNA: TGTGCCTGGAGTGTTCAGGGAAGGACCGGGGAGCTGTTTTTT
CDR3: CAWSVQGRTGELFF

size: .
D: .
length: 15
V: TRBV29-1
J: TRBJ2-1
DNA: TGCAGCGTTGGAGACTCCACCGGAGTAGTTTCTAAGCAGTTCTTC
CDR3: CSVGDSTGVVSKQFF

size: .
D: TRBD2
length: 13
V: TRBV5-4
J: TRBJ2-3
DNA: TGTGCCAGCAGCCGCGGACTAGCAGATACGCAGTATTTT
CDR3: CASSRGLADTQYF

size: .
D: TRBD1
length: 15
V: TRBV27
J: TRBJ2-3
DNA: TGTGCCAGCCGGGACAGGGGGCTTAGCACAGATACGCAGTATTTT
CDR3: CASRDRGLSTDTQYF